Presented here are 26 T cell receptor beta chains from one specimen sequenced in a study of T cell repertoires in cytomegalovirus infection. TCRdb reanalysed the reads using MiXCR and keeps one entry per CDR3 protein. The table has some 450,000 distinct CDR3 sequences, 30% to 40% seen once; the top ten hold around 13%. The sequencing sample was made of PBMCs. These receptors were taken from a human donor in good health (CMV status not recorded). Some clones in this sample may be carry-over from other donors' samples.

This clonotype has ten or more counts. The V gene is TRBV7-2, the J gene TRBJ1-1; 8 nucleotides match TRBD1. CDR1 and CDR2 from the germline V gene are SGHTA and FQGNSA. The V and J ends lost 4 bases and 6 bases, in that order; junction bases with no gene match: 7. The CDR3 extends over 14 amino acids. For the CDR3, the DNA is TGTGCCAGCAGCTCGTCCCCGGACAGGGCTGAAGCTTTCTTT. As protein: CASSSSPDRAEAFF.

This clonotype was counted many times. The rearrangement uses TRBV7-6 and TRBJ2-3; TRBD2 matches at 14 bases. With 1 base clipped from V and 2 bases from J, the junction kept 2 bases outside the gene matches. Germline CDR1 reads SGHVS; CDR2 reads FNYEAQ. This CDR3 is built from 17 residues. The CDR3 DNA reads as TGTGCCAGCAGCTTAGTGACTAGCGGGGGGGACACAGATACGCAGTATTTT. Translated: CASSLVTSGGDTDTQYF.

V usage is TRBV6-6 and J usage is TRBJ2-7; D is possibly TRBD1 (5 bases). V was clipped by 5 bases and J by 5 bases, with 19 bases between them. This CDR3 spans 15 amino acids. CDR1 MNHNY and CDR2 SVGAGI come from the germline V gene (reference sequence). The CDR3 bases are TGTGCCAGCAGTGTGGGTCCCTGGGAAGGGGACGAGCAGTACTTC. Protein sequence: CASSVGPWEGDEQYF.

This clonotype was recorded a few times. This chain links TRBV12-3 or TRBV12-4 with TRBJ1-1; D is possibly TRBD1 (5 bases). The V and J ends lost 4 bases and 1 base respectively, with 10 bases between them. The CDR3 consists of 14 residues. The CDR3 coding sequence is TGTGCCAGCAGTTCCGGGACTTCGAACACTGAAGCTTTCTTT. Amino acid sequence: CASSSGTSNTEAFF.

The chain links TRBV28 to TRBJ2-5; either TRBD1 or TRBD2 may supply D (6 bases each). The V and J ends lost 5 bases and 4 bases respectively, with 11 bases between them. Germline CDR1 MDHEN, CDR2 SYDVKM. The CDR3 spans 13 residues. The CDR3 loop is CASSEGGRETQYF. The CDR3 DNA follows: TGTGCCAGCAGTGAGGGGGGACGAGAGACCCAGTACTTC.

The chain has TRBV14 and TRBJ2-1, with TRBD1 identical over 9 bases. The CDR3 covers 16 residues. V trimming: 2 bases; J trimming: 5 bases; junction bases outside the gene matches: 7. The germline V gene has CDR1 SGHDN and CDR2 FVKESK. CDR3 amino acids: CASSQKGQGRDNEQFF. As DNA, the CDR3 is TGTGCCAGCAGCCAAAAGGGACAGGGAAGGGACAATGAGCAGTTCTTC.

This clonotype occurred a few times. The chain joins TRBV5-4 to TRBJ2-1; D unclear. This CDR3 comprises 13 residues. The germline CDR1 and CDR2 sequences are SGHNT and YYREEE (reference sequence). The V end lost 1 base, the J end lost 6 bases, and 8 bases lay between the germline ends. CDR3 amino acids: CASSLYHSNEQFF. CDR3 sequence (DNA): TGTGCCAGCAGCTTGTATCACAGCAATGAGCAGTTCTTC.

J is TRBJ2-5 and V is TRBV19; D gene unclear. With 3 bases removed from V and 4 bases from J, the gap between germline ends came to 9 bases. This CDR3 contains 13 residues. Germline loops: CDR1 LNHDA, CDR2 SQIVND (reference sequence). The CDR3 DNA sequence: TGTGCCAGTAGTATCGCCAGGCGAGAGACCCAGTACTTC. Residues: CASSIARRETQYF.

There are a few counts of this clonotype. The chain has TRBV5-1 and TRBJ1-1; 8 nucleotides match TRBD1. The CDR3 sequence is 13 residues long. Trimming took 4 bases from V and 12 from J; bases not matched to a gene: 11. Germline CDR1 SGHRS, CDR2 YFSETQ. CDR3 amino acids: CASSLTGTGFPFF. CDR3 in DNA: TGCGCCAGCAGCCTCACCGGGACAGGTTTTCCTTTCTTT.

This clonotype appeared a few times. The rearrangement joins TRBV6-5 to TRBJ1-4, with 9 nucleotides matching TRBD1. V gave up 2 bases and J gave up 8 bases; unmatched junction bases: 6. The CDR3 has 15 amino acids. CDR1 is MNHEY and CDR2 is SVGAGI in the germline V gene. The CDR3 region is CASSYDRTGDEKLFF. The CDR3 DNA is TGTGCCAGCAGTTACGATAGGACAGGGGACGAAAAACTGTTTTTT.

V is TRBV29-1 and J is TRBJ1-5; 10 positions match TRBD1. V shed 4 bases, J shed 7 bases, and the junction held 7 bases outside the gene matches. This CDR3 spans 14 amino acids. CDR1 SQVTM and CDR2 ANQGSEA come from the germline V gene. The CDR3 DNA reads TGCAGCGTTGGGGACAGGGGATCATACCAGCCCCAGCATTTT. Translating it yields CSVGDRGSYQPQHF.

This clonotype showed up just a few times. V is TRBV28 and J is TRBJ1-4; TRBD1 is a possible D gene (6 bases). The CDR3 covers 15 residues. With 4 bases removed from V and 3 bases from J, the gap between germline ends came to 12 bases. CDR1 is MDHEN, CDR2 SYDVKM, per germline. In DNA form, the CDR3 reads TGTGCCAGCAGTTCAACAGGGTTCGCTAATGAAAAACTGTTTTTT. Translating gives CASSSTGFANEKLFF.

The chain uses TRBV12-3 or TRBV12-4 and TRBJ2-3, with TRBD1 matching 7 bases. The CDR3 loop spans 12 amino acids. V gave up 3 bases and J gave up 8 bases; unmatched junction bases: 2. The CDR3 reads CASSFYRGTQYF. CDR3 sequence (DNA): TGTGCCAGCAGTTTCTACAGGGGTACGCAGTATTTT.

This clonotype was recorded a few times. The V call is TRBV6-2 or TRBV6-3, the J call TRBJ2-7; D gene uncertain. Germline assignment: CDR1 MNHEY and CDR2 SVGEGT. V was pared by 4 bases and J by 0 bases, with 7 bases between. This CDR3 spans 13 amino acids. Written as DNA, the CDR3 is TGTGCCAGCAGTTCCTCCCACTCCTACGAGCAGTACTTC. This encodes CASSSSHSYEQYF.

V is TRBV25-1 and J is TRBJ2-1; 12 nucleotides match TRBD2. This CDR3 is 14 amino acids long. CDR1 and CDR2 from the germline V gene are MGHDK and SYGVNS. Unmatched junction bases numbered 4, after V lost 9 bases and J lost 4 bases. As DNA, the CDR3 is TGTGCCAGTACCGGGACTAGCGGGTACAATGAGCAGTTCTTC. Its protein is CASTGTSGYNEQFF.

The rearrangement uses TRBV23-1 and TRBJ1-5; 7 nucleotides line up with TRBD1. TRBV23-1 is reported as an ORF; its role is uncertain. This CDR3 region has 19 residues. The V and J ends lost 4 bases and 1 base, in that order; junction bases with no gene match: 16. CDR3 nucleotide sequence: TGCGCCAGCAGTCCAGTGCAACCCAGGGGACAGAGGAGCAATCAGCCCCAGCATTTT. Encoded protein: CASSPVQPRGQRSNQPQHF.

The sample holds a few counts of this clonotype. The chain couples TRBV12-3 or TRBV12-4 to TRBJ1-4, with D unclear. This CDR3 has 12 amino acids. Trimming pared 3 bases from V and 8 bases from J, leaving 7 bases between. In DNA form, the CDR3 reads TGTGCCAGCAGTTTGGGCTGGGAAAAACTGTTTTTT. Translation gives CASSLGWEKLFF.

The genes are TRBV19 and TRBJ1-2, with 9 bases fitting TRBD1. Germline V gene data show CDR1 as LNHDA and CDR2 as SQIVND (reference sequence). The CDR3 has 15 residues. Unmatched junction bases numbered 6, after V lost 5 bases and J lost 2 bases. CDR3 nucleotides: TGTGCCAGTAGTCAAGGGACAGGGAAGAACTATGGCTACACCTTC. This encodes CASSQGTGKNYGYTF. The full variable domain, in which reference TRBV19 and TRBJ1-2 provide the parts outside the CDR3, is DGGITQSPKYLFRKEGQNVTLSCEQNLNHDAMYWYRQDPGQGLRLIYYSQIVNDFQKGDIAEGYSVSREKKESFPLTVTSAQKNPTAFYLCASSQGTGKNYGYTFGSGTRLTVV.

This clonotype was found many times. The CDR3 protein is CASSFGGIGTDTQYF. The CDR3 DNA sequence: TGTGCCAGCAGCTTTGGAGGTATTGGAACAGATACGCAGTATTTT. The V and J genes are TRBV7-2 and TRBJ2-3, with D possibly being TRBD2 (5 bases). This CDR3 has 15 residues. Between the trimmed V and J ends, which lost 3 bases and 3 bases, there was a span of 13 bases. The germline V gene has CDR1 SGHTA and CDR2 FQGNSA.

The gene calls are TRBV28 and TRBJ2-4; D possibly uses TRBD1 or TRBD2 (5 bases each). Trimming shortened V by 8 bases and J by 9 bases, and 14 bases separated the two germline ends. The CDR3 consists of 12 residues. CDR1 is MDHEN and CDR2 is SYDVKM in the germline V gene. The CDR3 DNA reads as TGTGCCAGCTCCGGGCCTGGGGGCATTCAGTACTTC. Its protein product is CASSGPGGIQYF. Based on the CDR3 plus reference TRBV28 and TRBJ2-4, the full variable domain is DVKVTQSSRYLVKRTGEKVFLECVQDMDHENMFWYRQDPGLGLRLIYFSYDVKMKEKGDIPEGYSVSREKKERFSLILESASTNQTSMYLCASSGPGGIQYFGAGTRLSVL.

Regarding this clonotype: Just one base apart from a much larger clone, this may be a read error. Given the absence of the conserved phenylalanine or tryptophan at the CDR3 end, a read error is likely. J is TRBJ2-7 and V is TRBV6-5, with D perhaps matching TRBD1 (5 bases). The CDR3 is 12 residues long. V was pared by 2 bases and J by 3 bases, with 5 bases between. CDR1 and CDR2 (germline): MNHEY, SVGAGI. The CDR3 DNA reads TGTGCCAGCAGTTACGACAGCTACGAGCAGTACTTA. Its translation: CASSYDSYEQYL.

This chain uses TRBV2 with TRBJ1-5; perhaps TRBD1 as D (5 bases). CDR3 length equals 16 residues. Germline V gene lookup returns CDR1 SNHLY and CDR2 FYNNEI. Between the trimmed V and J ends, which lost 2 bases and 1 base, there was a span of 12 bases. The CDR3 region is CASSEHGAQSNQPQHF. DNA of the CDR3: TGTGCCAGCAGTGAACATGGGGCGCAGAGCAATCAGCCCCAGCATTTT. The whole variable domain, filled in from reference TRBV2 and TRBJ1-5, reads EPEVTQTPSHQVTQMGQEVILRCVPISNHLYFYWYRQILGQKVEFLVSFYNNEISEKSEIFDDQFSVERPDGSNFTLKIRSTKLEDSAMYFCASSEHGAQSNQPQHFGDGTRLSIL.

This clonotype was found a few times. V gene TRBV6-1 combines with J gene TRBJ1-2; D gene ambiguous. This CDR3 region has 14 residues. The ends were cut back, 1 base at V and 4 bases at J, with 10 bases in the middle. Germline CDR1 reads MNHNS; CDR2 reads SASEGT. Here the CDR3 DNA reads TGTGCCAGCAGTGAAGGGGTGCTTCCCTATGGCTACACCTTC. It codes for CASSEGVLPYGYTF.

The chain recombines TRBV30 with TRBJ2-5, with D tentatively TRBD1 (6 bases). The germline V gene encodes CDR1 GTSNPN and CDR2 SVGIG (reference sequence). The CDR3 is 14 residues long. The V gene lost 0 bases and the J gene lost 5 bases, with 13 bases spanning the gap. In nucleotides, the CDR3 is TGTGCCTGGAGTGTTATGTCAGGGGCGGAGACCCAGTACTTC. Translated, it gives CAWSVMSGAETQYF. The complete variable domain, with remaining parts taken from reference TRBV30 and TRBJ2-5, reads SQTIHQWPATLVQPVGSPLSLECTVEGTSNPNLYWYRQAAGRGLQLLFYSVGIGQISSEVPQNLSASRPQDRQFILSSKKLLLSDSGFYLCAWSVMSGAETQYFGPGTRLLVL.

This clonotype was seen ten or more times. This rearrangement joins TRBV7-2 to TRBJ1-3, with D possibly being TRBD1 (5 bases). CDR1 and CDR2 (germline): SGHTA, FQGNSA. Trimming removed 8 bases from V and 2 bases from J, with 10 bases in between. The CDR3 loop spans 13 amino acids. The CDR3 sequence: CASGGMPGNTIYF. The CDR3 DNA follows: TGTGCCAGCGGGGGGATGCCTGGAAACACCATATATTTT.

This sequence joins TRBV19 and TRBJ2-6; D might be TRBD2 (5 bases). V lost 3 bases and J 3 bases, leaving 15 bases between the germline ends. The CDR3 loop spans 17 amino acids. The germline CDR1 and CDR2 sequences are LNHDA and SQIVND (reference sequence). The CDR3 DNA follows: TGTGCCAGTAGTATCAGCACCGAGAGGGTTGGGGCCAACGTCCTGACTTTC. It specifies CASSISTERVGANVLTF.